A single sample is the source of the 2 T cell receptor beta chains below, sequenced in a study of CD8 T cells in Susac syndrome (dated by TCRdb to about 2019). Libraries came from the immunoSEQ multiplex PCR assay. RNA was extracted using the RNeasy kit, and roughly 0.45 to 1 microgram was reverse transcribed with random hexamers. In-frame beta chains were kept once TCRdb had trimmed the public reads at Q25 with fastp and called clones with MiXCR. Entries are consolidated by CDR3 protein sequence, retaining the most common genes and DNA. Here the sample has about 210,000 distinct CDR3 sequences; roughly 96% occur a single time. Of the sample, 0.095% is held by the ten largest clones. Material: CD4+ T cells from PBMCs. The receptors shown here come from a human donor with multiple sclerosis.

The V call is TRBV2, the J call TRBJ2-1, with a possible D match to TRBD2 (6 bases). Germline assignment: CDR1 SNHLY and CDR2 FYNNEI. The ends were cut back, 8 bases at V and 8 bases at J, with 16 bases in the middle. This CDR3 is 13 amino acids long. CDR3 coding DNA: TGTGCCAGCTCCTACCGGCGGGGCGATGAGCAGTTCTTC. As protein: CASSYRRGDEQFF.

In its sample, this clonotype was seen a few times. The junction departs from the called germline gene at one end, perhaps through a read error. This chain joins TRBV24-1 and TRBJ1-6; D gene unclear. The CDR3 is 15 amino acids. The germline V gene encodes CDR1 KGHDR and CDR2 SFDVKD. The CDR3 nucleotides read TGTGCCACCAGTGATTTGAAAGCTTATAACTCACCCCTCCACTTT. Translating gives CATSDLKAYNSPLHF.